The rows below give T cell receptor beta chains drawn from one sample of a study of graft-versus-host responses after intestinal transplantation. These receptors' antigens are unknown. The method was immunoSEQ multiplex PCR; TCRdb's version includes in-frame clones alone and lacks a portion of them. The sample comprises approximately 63,000 clones, roughly 93% of which are singletons, and 0.38% rests with the top ten. The sample here was unstimulated CD4+ T cells sorted from spleen or lymph node cells, taken before transplant. These receptors all come from a human donor who was the organ donor for an intestinal transplant. The CDR3 runs from the conserved cysteine through the conserved F or W. The D gene is left open where the match is weak. Clone size is given for some rows only: seen once, a few or many times, or a class if the clone is expanded.

V gene,D gene,clone size,CDR3 length,J gene,CDR3 DNA,CDR3 protein
TRBV6-1,TRBD1,once,13,TRBJ1-4,TGTGCCAGCAGTGTTCTTCTTCGGGACAGGGTAGTTTTT,CASSVLLRDRVVF
TRBV5-4,NA,NA,15,TRBJ2-2,TGTGCCAGCAGCTCATCTCCTGACAGCACCGGGGAGCTGTTTTTT,CASSSSPDSTGELFF
TRBV5-1,TRBD1,NA,15,TRBJ1-1,TGCGCCAGCAGCCACCCTGACAGGGGGCACACTGAAGCTTTCTTT,CASSHPDRGHTEAFF
TRBV11-2,NA,NA,15,TRBJ1-1,TGTGCCAGCAGCTTGTGGGGGTCACTGAACACTGAAGCTTTCTTT,CASSLWGSLNTEAFF
TRBV30,NA,NA,11,TRBJ2-7,TGTGCCTGGGGAACGGACTACGAGCAGTACTTC,CAWGTDYEQYF
TRBV5-5,NA,NA,11,TRBJ2-1,TGTGCCAGCAGCTTCCCCCCCGGGCAGTTCTTC,CASSFPPGQFF
TRBV18,NA,NA,12,TRBJ1-5,TGTGCCAGCTCAGGGGCGGGGCGGCCCCAGCATTTT,CASSGAGRPQHF
TRBV7-2,NA,NA,12,TRBJ2-2,TGTGCCAGCAGCTTAGGAGCGGGGGAGCTGTTTTTT,CASSLGAGELFF
TRBV5-3,NA,NA,17,TRBJ1-5,TGTGCCAGAAGCTTGCGGATAGTCATATTTAGCAATCAGCCCCAGCATTTT,CARSLRIVIFSNQPQHF
TRBV11-2,TRBD2,NA,15,TRBJ2-7,TGTGCCAGCAGCTTGACTAGCGGGGGGGCCTACGAGCAGTACTTC,CASSLTSGGAYEQYF
TRBV6-5,NA,NA,15,TRBJ2-7,TGTGCCAGCAGGGGGCTTGGCAGTCAAAGCTACGAGCAGTACTTC,CASRGLGSQSYEQYF
TRBV7-6,NA,NA,16,TRBJ2-5,TGTGCCAGCAGCTCCATTTTTACAGGGCGAGGAGAGACCCAGTACTTC,CASSSIFTGRGETQYF
TRBV5-1,NA,NA,17,TRBJ2-3,TGCGCCAGCAGCTTGGTGGCGGGAATCGCTAGCACAGATACGCAGTATTTT,CASSLVAGIASTDTQYF
TRBV6-6,TRBD1,NA,15,TRBJ1-1,TGTGCCAGCAGTAGGACAGGGGAGGTGAACACTGAAGCTTTCTTT,CASSRTGEVNTEAFF
TRBV5-4,TRBD1,NA,15,TRBJ1-2,TGTGCCAGCAGCCTTCCCGGGACAGGGAACTATGGCTACACCTTC,CASSLPGTGNYGYTF
TRBV5-1,TRBD2,NA,14,TRBJ2-3,TGCGCCAGCAGCGGTACTAGCGGGGGGGATACGCAGTATTTT,CASSGTSGGDTQYF
TRBV2,NA,few,14,TRBJ1-3,TGTGCCAGCACCGAACATGGGTCTGGAAACACCATATATTTT,CASTEHGSGNTIYF
TRBV7-2,TRBD1,NA,15,TRBJ1-2,TGTGCCAGCAGCCCCAGGACAGGAACTAACTATGGCTACACCTTC,CASSPRTGTNYGYTF
TRBV4-2,NA,once,19,TRBJ2-5,TGTGCCAGCAGCCAGGACGCCCCAAATGGGCCATCAGAAAGGGAGACCCAGTACTTC,CASSQDAPNGPSERETQYF
TRBV7-2,NA,NA,14,TRBJ2-7,TGTGCCAGCAGCTTAGGTGCTACCACCGCCGAGCAGTACTTC,CASSLGATTAEQYF
TRBV6-1,TRBD1,NA,16,TRBJ2-7,TGTGCCAGCAGTGGGTTGAGGACAGGGGCCACCTACGAGCAGTACTTC,CASSGLRTGATYEQYF
TRBV2,NA,NA,13,TRBJ2-4,TGTGCCAGCAGCCCCGAAAGGGTAAATATTCAGTACTTC,CASSPERVNIQYF
TRBV10-3,TRBD1,NA,18,TRBJ1-2,TGTGCCATCAGTGACTCCTTAGGTTTTACAGGGGCTATCTATGGCTACACCTTC,CAISDSLGFTGAIYGYTF
TRBV5-1,TRBD2,NA,14,TRBJ2-3,TGCGCCAGCAGACTACCGGGGGGTGGGGATACGCAGTATTTT,CASRLPGGGDTQYF
TRBV11-1,TRBD1,NA,12,TRBJ2-7,TGTGCCAGCAGCCGACAGGGTTACGAGCAGTACTTC,CASSRQGYEQYF
TRBV28,TRBD2,NA,15,TRBJ2-3,TGTGCCAGCAGTCTCGGGGGGGAAAACACAGATACGCAGTATTTT,CASSLGGENTDTQYF
TRBV7-2,NA,NA,12,TRBJ2-5,TGTGCCAGCAGACTGTACCAAGAGACCCAGTACTTC,CASRLYQETQYF
TRBV7-9,NA,NA,14,TRBJ2-2,TGTGCCTGCCGGAGACAGATGAACACCGGGGAGCTGTTTTTT,CACRRQMNTGELFF
TRBV9,NA,once,22,TRBJ1-3,TGTGCCAGCAGCCCCGGCAGGAGGTGGGATATGACGATGGGATTCTCTGGAAACACCATATATTTT,CASSPGRRWDMTMGFSGNTIYF
TRBV7-9,NA,NA,17,TRBJ1-4,TGTGCCAGCACCCACCTACGTCCGGGGGCAACTAATGAAAAACTGTTTTTT,CASTHLRPGATNEKLFF
TRBV7-2,NA,NA,17,TRBJ2-7,TGTGCCAGCAGCCTACGCCGTGACAGCAAGAGCTCCTACGAGCAGTACTTC,CASSLRRDSKSSYEQYF
TRBV2,NA,NA,16,TRBJ2-4,TGTGCCAGCAGTGCAACACCGACACTAGCCAAAAACATTCAGTACTTC,CASSATPTLAKNIQYF
TRBV2,NA,NA,16,TRBJ1-6,TGTGCCAGCAGAGCTCGCCCCCGGACTTTGAATTCACCCCTCCACTTT,CASRARPRTLNSPLHF
TRBV21-1,NA,NA,16,TRBJ2-7,TGTGCCAGCAGCAAATGGGACAGGTCCTCCTCCTACGAGCAGTACTTC,CASSKWDRSSSYEQYF
TRBV19,NA,NA,14,TRBJ2-5,TGTGCCAGTAGTATTCGGGGGGCGTCAGAGACCCAGTACTTC,CASSIRGASETQYF
TRBV9,NA,once,16,TRBJ2-2,TGTGCCAGCAGCGCGAGGGCGGGCTTGAACACCGGGGAGCTGTTTTTT,CASSARAGLNTGELFF
TRBV29-1,NA,NA,11,TRBJ2-7,TGCAGCGTTGTGATGAACTACGAGCAGTACTTC,CSVVMNYEQYF
TRBV9,NA,NA,14,TRBJ2-5,TGTGCCAGCAGCGTAGACGGGGCAGACGAGACCCAGTACTTC,CASSVDGADETQYF
TRBV18,NA,NA,14,TRBJ1-4,TGTGCCAGCTCACGAGTAGGGGCTAATGAAAAACTGTTTTTT,CASSRVGANEKLFF
TRBV6-6,NA,NA,12,TRBJ2-5,TGTGCCAGCAGTTACTCCCGGGGGCTAGGGTACTTC,CASSYSRGLGYF
TRBV29-1,NA,NA,13,TRBJ2-1,TGCAGCGTTGGAATAGGGCCCTACAATGAGCAGTTCTTC,CSVGIGPYNEQFF
TRBV7-2,NA,NA,14,TRBJ2-1,TGTGCCAGCAGCTTCCTCCGGGCCATCAATGAGCAGTTCTTC,CASSFLRAINEQFF
TRBV5-1,TRBD1,NA,15,TRBJ1-4,TGCGCCAGCAGCTTGGGACAGGGGTATAATGAAAAACTGTTTTTT,CASSLGQGYNEKLFF
TRBV5-1,NA,NA,14,TRBJ2-7,TGCGCCAGCAGCTTTAGGGACGGCTCCTACGAGCAGTACTTC,CASSFRDGSYEQYF
TRBV12-5,NA,once,14,TRBJ1-5,TGTGCTAGTGGCCCTGACAGCGGCAATCAGCCCCAGCATTTT,CASGPDSGNQPQHF
TRBV15,TRBD1,NA,15,TRBJ2-7,TGTGCCACCAGCAACCAAGGGGGCACGGCCTACGAGCAGTACTTC,CATSNQGGTAYEQYF
TRBV15,NA,NA,14,TRBJ1-6,TGTGCCACCAGCAGAGAAGTAAGGAATTCACCCCTCCACTTT,CATSREVRNSPLHF
TRBV11-2,TRBD1,NA,15,TRBJ2-4,TGTGCCAGCAGCTTAGATGGGACAGGGGTTAACATTCAGTACTTC,CASSLDGTGVNIQYF
TRBV2,NA,NA,15,TRBJ2-1,TGTGCCAGCAGTGAACAGAGCCCTTCCTACAATGAGCAGTTCTTC,CASSEQSPSYNEQFF
TRBV7-3,NA,NA,17,TRBJ2-2,TGTGCCAGCAGCCCCCGCCCAGCAGGGGTCGGCACCGGGGAGCTGTTTTTT,CASSPRPAGVGTGELFF